A selection of T cell receptor beta chains follows, all from one sample in a study of T cells in Graves' hyperthyroidism and ophthalmopathy. TCRdb re-called the multiplex PCR reads through MiXCR, storing one row per CDR3 protein. Of a few hundred thousand distinct CDR3 sequences in the sample, roughly 25% were seen once. The specimen was blood. These receptors all come from a man aged 50-60 years with Graves' hyperthyroidism. CDR3s leave out the opening cysteine and the closing phenylalanine or tryptophan. The order of the fields is V gene, CDR3 protein.

TRBV6-2/TRBV6-3 | ASSYSFSGRTDTQY
TRBV30 | AWSNGQVYNEQF
TRBV20-1 | SARDTATGLYEQY
TRBV11-3 | ASSSSGANEQF
TRBV28 | ASSRQAGGIETQY
TRBV12-3/TRBV12-4 | ASSSTGLYTEAF
TRBV20-1 | SAPGLAGRADTQY
TRBV20-1 | SAIGDLRETQY
TRBV3-1 | ASSSSLREPKNIQY
TRBV6-1 | ASSEAVYGLGETQY
TRBV2 | ASSVTGGEGGAF
TRBV2 | ASSVTGGETQY
TRBV5-1 | ASSLDQRDTTNTGELF
TRBV12-3/TRBV12-4 | ASSTGPMIGELF
TRBV3-1 | ASSHSQEAIYGYT
TRBV29-1 | SVERTENTEAF
TRBV11-3 | ASSLDGSGYT
TRBV6-8 | ASSNSSGGAKRTDQETQY
TRBV19 | ASNVQSGGNQPQH
TRBV29-1 | SAGGDGSPLH
TRBV7-3 | ASSLNPGGTYEQY
TRBV28 | ASSLPGTGGAF
TRBV29-1 | SVAGTALIGYEQY
TRBV13 | ASSREDGADTQY
TRBV7-9 | ASSLASPNYGYT
TRBV19 | ASSIYSGSSYEQY
TRBV12-3/TRBV12-4 | ASSPRQIRDTEAF
TRBV18 | ASSNQGLQGGTQY
TRBV18 | ASSPLRDISYEQY
TRBV2 | ATTSGYNDEQF
TRBV24-1 | ATSHPKGPEQY
TRBV7-9 | ASSQSTSHPDEQY
TRBV19 | ASMGLAGGQETQY
TRBV7-9 | ASSLGQGVGVGTEAF
TRBV12-3/TRBV12-4 | ASSSQGQGAGAF
TRBV12-3/TRBV12-4 | ASSLRREAGEQF
TRBV19 | ASSMGGIGTEAF
TRBV2 | ASKDGSPQVEQY
TRBV20-1 | SAPTLYNEQF
TRBV6-2/TRBV6-3 | ASSSSYTEAF
TRBV7-9 | ASSNLDRPTDTQY
TRBV5-1 | ASRLEGSEAF
TRBV28 | ASSLLTDRVNTEAF